This T cell receptor beta chain came from a study of early T cells in non-severe SARS-CoV-2 infection. The overall study: Sequencing input comprised bulk RNA from unsorted whole blood; chain pairing was not available.

This clonotype turned up a few times. What it binds is not known. From the 5' RACE reads, TCRdb called clonotypes with MiXCR, one entry per CDR3 protein. The repertoire holds tens of thousands of distinct CDR3 sequences, 15% seen once, with roughly 6% in the top ten. CDR1 and CDR2 (germline): MDHEN, SYDVKM. The CDR3 contains 12 residues. V lost 3 bases to trimming and J lost 7 bases, with 7 bases between them. Broader study findings: The study's VDJdb matching favored anti-spike CD8 responses and missed private and CD4 specificities.

Sequenced input: whole blood. The receptor was derived from an adult who was a healthcare worker with PCR-confirmed SARS-CoV-2 infection or an uninfected control (not recorded which). V and J are TRBV28 and TRBJ2-1; D uncertain. The CDR3 nucleotides read TGTGCCAGCAGTTTCTTCGTGAATGAGCAGTTCTTC. It yields the protein CASSFFVNEQFF.